This TCR beta chain came from a study of cytomegalovirus exposure and HLA in healthy donors. Study results and caveats: The number of N-insertions in an Asian-associated ancestry cluster was reportedly below the approximately 700-donor mean in a later analysis. V- and J-gene trimming in TCR beta was tied to a missense DCLRE1C variant by an analysis performed later. Cytomegalovirus association was assigned to over 150 TCR beta chains.

The CDR3 is 14 amino acids. Germline CDR1 reads GTSNPN; CDR2 reads SVGIG (reference sequence). Trimming at V came to 1 base and at J to 1 base, leaving 3 bases not matched to a gene. Likely unrecorded immune exposures existed in these nominally healthy donors. With respect to this clone: What it binds is not known.

PCR employed 60 Vbeta and 13 Jbeta primers. Generated by immunoSEQ multiplex PCR, the TCRdb table keeps only in-frame clones and is missing some. The data contain more than 90,000 clones, 65% to 80% of them seen just once; the ten biggest clones take up around 5%. The source is a man aged 25-45 years in good health and CMV-seropositive. Sequenced sample: PBMCs. The rearrangement uses TRBV30 and TRBJ2-7; 8 nucleotides align to TRBD2. This CDR3 reads CAWSDGGGSYEQYF. The CDR3 DNA follows: TGTGCCTGGAGTGACGGGGGGGGGTCCTACGAGCAGTACTTC.